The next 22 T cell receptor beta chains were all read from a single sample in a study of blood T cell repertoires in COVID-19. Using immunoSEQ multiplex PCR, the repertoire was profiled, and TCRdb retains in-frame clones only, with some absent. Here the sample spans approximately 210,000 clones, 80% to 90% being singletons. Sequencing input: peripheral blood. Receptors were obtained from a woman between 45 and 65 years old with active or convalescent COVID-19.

The CDR3 reads CASSLAGQYTGELFF. CDR3 nucleotide sequence: TGTGCCAGCAGCTTAGCCGGACAGTACACCGGGGAGCTGTTTTTT. The chain joins TRBV7-2 to TRBJ2-2; D is perhaps TRBD1 (6 bases). The V gene's germline CDR1 is SGHTA and CDR2 FQGNSA. V lost 0 bases, J lost 3 bases, and 8 bases lay in between. The CDR3 covers 15 residues.

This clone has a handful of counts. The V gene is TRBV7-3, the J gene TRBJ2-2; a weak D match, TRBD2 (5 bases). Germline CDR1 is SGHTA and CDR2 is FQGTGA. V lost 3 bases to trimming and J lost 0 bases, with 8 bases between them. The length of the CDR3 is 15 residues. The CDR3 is CASSLERTNTGELFF. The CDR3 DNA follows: TGTGCCAGCAGCTTGGAGCGGACGAACACCGGGGAGCTGTTTTTT.

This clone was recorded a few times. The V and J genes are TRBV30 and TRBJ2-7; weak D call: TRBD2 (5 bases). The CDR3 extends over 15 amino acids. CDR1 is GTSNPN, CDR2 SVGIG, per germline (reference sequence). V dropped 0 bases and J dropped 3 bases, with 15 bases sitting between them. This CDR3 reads CAWSVYGPEDYEQYF. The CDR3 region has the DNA TGTGCCTGGAGTGTGTACGGGCCGGAGGACTACGAGCAGTACTTC.

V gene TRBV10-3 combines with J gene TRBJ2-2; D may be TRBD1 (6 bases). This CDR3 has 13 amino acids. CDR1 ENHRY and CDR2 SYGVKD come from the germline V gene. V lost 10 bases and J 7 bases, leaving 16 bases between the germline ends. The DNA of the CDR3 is TGTGCCACTCGGGACAATCAGGACGGGGAGCTGTTTTTT. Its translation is CATRDNQDGELFF.

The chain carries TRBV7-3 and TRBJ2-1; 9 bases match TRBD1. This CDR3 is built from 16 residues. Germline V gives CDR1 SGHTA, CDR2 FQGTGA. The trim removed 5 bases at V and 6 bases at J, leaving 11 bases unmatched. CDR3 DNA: TGTGCCAGCAGCCGAGGGACAGGGATCAACGGCAATGAGCAGTTCTTC. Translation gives CASSRGTGINGNEQFF.

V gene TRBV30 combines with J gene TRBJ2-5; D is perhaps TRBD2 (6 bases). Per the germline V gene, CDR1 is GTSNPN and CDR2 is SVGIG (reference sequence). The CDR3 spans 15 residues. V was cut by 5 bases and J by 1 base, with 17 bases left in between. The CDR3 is CAWGGSYLAQETQYF. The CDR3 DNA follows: TGTGCCTGGGGAGGGAGTTATCTCGCCCAAGAGACCCAGTACTTC.

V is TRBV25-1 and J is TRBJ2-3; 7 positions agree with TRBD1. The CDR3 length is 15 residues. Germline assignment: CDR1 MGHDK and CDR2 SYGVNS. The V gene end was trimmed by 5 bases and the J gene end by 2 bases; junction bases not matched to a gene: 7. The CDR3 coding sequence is TGTGCCAGCAGTCTTAGGGACAGAACCACAGATACGCAGTATTTT. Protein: CASSLRDRTTDTQYF.

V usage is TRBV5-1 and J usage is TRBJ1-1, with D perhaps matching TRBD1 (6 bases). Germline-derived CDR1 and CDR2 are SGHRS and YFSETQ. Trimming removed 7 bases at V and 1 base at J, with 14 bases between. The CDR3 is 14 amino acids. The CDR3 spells CASSIQGKNTEAFF. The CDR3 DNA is TGCGCCAGCTCGATACAGGGTAAGAACACTGAAGCTTTCTTT. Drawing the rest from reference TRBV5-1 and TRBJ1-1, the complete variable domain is KAGVTQTPRYLIKTRGQQVTLSCSPISGHRSVSWYQQTPGQGLQFLFEYFSETQRNKGNFPGRFSGRQFSNSRSEMNVSTLELGDSALYLCASSIQGKNTEAFFGQGTRLTVV.

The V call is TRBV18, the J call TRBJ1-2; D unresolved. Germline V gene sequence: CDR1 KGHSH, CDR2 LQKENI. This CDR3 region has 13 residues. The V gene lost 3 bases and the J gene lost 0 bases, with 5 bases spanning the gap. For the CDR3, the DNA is TGTGCCAGCTCACCGTCAGCTAACTATGGCTACACCTTC. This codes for CASSPSANYGYTF.

CDR3 region: CASGDRTGPQHF. In DNA, the CDR3 is TGTGCCAGCGGGGACAGAACGGGGCCCCAGCATTTT. J is TRBJ1-5 and V is TRBV27; 7 bases line up with TRBD1. Germline V gives CDR1 MNHEY, CDR2 SMNVEV (reference sequence). The CDR3 length is 12 residues. The trim removed 8 bases at V and 9 bases at J, leaving 7 bases unmatched.

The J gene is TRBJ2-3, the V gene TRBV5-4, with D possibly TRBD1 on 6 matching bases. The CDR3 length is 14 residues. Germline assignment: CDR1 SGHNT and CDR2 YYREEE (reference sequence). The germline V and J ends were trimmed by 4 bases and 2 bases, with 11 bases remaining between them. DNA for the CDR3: TGTGCCAGCAGCCACGGACAGTACACAGATACGCAGTATTTT. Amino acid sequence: CASSHGQYTDTQYF.

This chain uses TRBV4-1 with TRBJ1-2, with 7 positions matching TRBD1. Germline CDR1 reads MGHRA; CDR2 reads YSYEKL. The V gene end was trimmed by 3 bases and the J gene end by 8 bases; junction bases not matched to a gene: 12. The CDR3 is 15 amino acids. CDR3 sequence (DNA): TGCGCCAGCAGCCATCTTACGACAGGGAGCTACGGCTACACCTTC. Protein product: CASSHLTTGSYGYTF.

CDR3: CASSLEAPGWTGYGYTF. The CDR3 nucleotides are TGTGCCAGCAGCTTAGAAGCCCCGGGGTGGACGGGCTATGGCTACACCTTC. The chain has TRBV7-6 and TRBJ1-2, with D uncertain. CDR3 length: 17 residues. Trimming cost V 1 base and J 4 bases, with 19 bases left between them. Germline V gene data show CDR1 as SGHVS and CDR2 as FNYEAQ. The whole variable domain, remainder taken from reference TRBV7-6 and TRBJ1-2, is GAGVSQSPRYKVTKRGQDVALRCDPISGHVSLYWYRQALGQGPEFLTYFNYEAQQDKSGLPNDRFSAERPEGSISTLTIQRTEQRDSAMYRCASSLEAPGWTGYGYTFGSGTRLTVV.

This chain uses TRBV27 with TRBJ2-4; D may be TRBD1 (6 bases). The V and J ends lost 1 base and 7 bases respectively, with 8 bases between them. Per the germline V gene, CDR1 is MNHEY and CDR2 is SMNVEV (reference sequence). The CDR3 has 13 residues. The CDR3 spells CASSLYRANIQYF. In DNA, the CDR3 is TGTGCCAGCAGTTTATACAGGGCCAACATTCAGTACTTC.

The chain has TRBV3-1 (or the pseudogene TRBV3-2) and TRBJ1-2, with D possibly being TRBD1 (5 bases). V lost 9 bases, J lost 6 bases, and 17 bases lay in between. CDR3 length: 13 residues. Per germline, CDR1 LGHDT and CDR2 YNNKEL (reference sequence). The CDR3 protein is CASTRQGKHGYTF. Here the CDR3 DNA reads TGTGCCAGTACCCGCCAGGGTAAGCATGGCTACACCTTC.

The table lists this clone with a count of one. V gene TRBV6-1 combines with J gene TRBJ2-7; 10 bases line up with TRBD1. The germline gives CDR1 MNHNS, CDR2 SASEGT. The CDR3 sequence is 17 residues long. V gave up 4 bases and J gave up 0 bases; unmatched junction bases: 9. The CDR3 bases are TGTGCCAGCAGTGCCACCACCGGACAGGGGGGCTCCTACGAGCAGTACTTC. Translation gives CASSATTGQGGSYEQYF.

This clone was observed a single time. This chain's CDR3 is CASSAPQRSYEQYF. CDR3 bases: TGTGCCAGCAGCGCCCCTCAACGGTCCTACGAGCAGTACTTC. This chain links TRBV9 with TRBJ2-7; D gene unclear. The CDR3 contains 14 residues. V dropped 3 bases and J dropped 1 base, with 11 bases sitting between them. Germline assignment: CDR1 SGDLS and CDR2 YYNGEE.

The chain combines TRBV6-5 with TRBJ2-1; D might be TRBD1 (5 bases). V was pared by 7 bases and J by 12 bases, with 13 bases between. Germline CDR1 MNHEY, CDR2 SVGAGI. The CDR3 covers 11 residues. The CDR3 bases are TGTGCCAGCAAGGGGCTGGGTGCGCAGTTCTTC. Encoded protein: CASKGLGAQFF.

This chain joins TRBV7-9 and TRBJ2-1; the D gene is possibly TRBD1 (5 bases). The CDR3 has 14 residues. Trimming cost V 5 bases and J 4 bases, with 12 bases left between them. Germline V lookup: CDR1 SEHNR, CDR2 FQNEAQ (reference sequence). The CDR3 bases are TGTGCCAGCAGCCAAGTGGCAGGGTACAATGAGCAGTTCTTC. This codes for CASSQVAGYNEQFF.

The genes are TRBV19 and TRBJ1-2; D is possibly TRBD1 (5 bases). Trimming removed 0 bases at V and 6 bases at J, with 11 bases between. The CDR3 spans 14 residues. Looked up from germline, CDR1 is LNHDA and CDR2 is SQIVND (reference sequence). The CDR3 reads CASSIDPQVNGYTF. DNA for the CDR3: TGTGCCAGTAGTATAGATCCACAGGTCAATGGCTACACCTTC.

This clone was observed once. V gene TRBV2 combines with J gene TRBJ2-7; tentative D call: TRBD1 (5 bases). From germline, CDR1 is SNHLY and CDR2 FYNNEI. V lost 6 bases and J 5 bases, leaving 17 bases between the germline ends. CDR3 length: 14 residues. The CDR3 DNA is TGTGCCAGCAGCGGACAACGACAGCTGAACGAGCAGTACTTC. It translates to CASSGQRQLNEQYF.

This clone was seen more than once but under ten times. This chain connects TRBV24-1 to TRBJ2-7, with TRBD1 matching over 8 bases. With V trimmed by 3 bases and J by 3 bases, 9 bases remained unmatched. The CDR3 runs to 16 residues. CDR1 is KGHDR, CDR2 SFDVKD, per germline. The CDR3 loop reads CATSDRDGQGIYEQYF. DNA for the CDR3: TGTGCCACCAGTGATCGGGACGGACAGGGAATCTACGAGCAGTACTTC.